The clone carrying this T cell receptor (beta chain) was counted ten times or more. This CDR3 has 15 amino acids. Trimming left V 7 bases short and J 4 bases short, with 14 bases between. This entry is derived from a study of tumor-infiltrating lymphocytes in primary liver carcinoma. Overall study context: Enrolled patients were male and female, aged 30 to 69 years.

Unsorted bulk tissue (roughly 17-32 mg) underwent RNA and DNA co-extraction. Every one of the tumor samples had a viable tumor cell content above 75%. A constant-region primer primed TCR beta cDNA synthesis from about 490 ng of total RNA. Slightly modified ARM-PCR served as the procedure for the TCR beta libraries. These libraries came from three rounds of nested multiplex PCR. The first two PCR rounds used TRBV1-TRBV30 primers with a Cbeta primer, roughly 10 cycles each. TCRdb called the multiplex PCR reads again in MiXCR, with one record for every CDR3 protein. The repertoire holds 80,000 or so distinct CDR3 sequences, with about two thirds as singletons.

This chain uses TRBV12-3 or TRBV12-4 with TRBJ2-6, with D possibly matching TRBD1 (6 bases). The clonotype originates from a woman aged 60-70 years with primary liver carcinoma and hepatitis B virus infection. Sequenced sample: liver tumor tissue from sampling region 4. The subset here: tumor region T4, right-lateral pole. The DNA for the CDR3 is TGTGCCAGCACCAGTACAGGGTCAGGGGCCAACGTCCTGACTTTC. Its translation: CASTSTGSGANVLTF.